This passage covers 6 T cell receptor beta chains from one sample sequenced in a study of tumor-infiltrating lymphocytes in localized non-small cell lung cancer. Assay used: immunoSEQ multiplex PCR; TCRdb lists only in-frame clones, some missing. This table holds more than 9,500 clones, approximately 80% found once. The sequenced sample consisted of lung tumor tissue. These receptor sequences come from a human donor with non-small cell lung cancer.

This clone has only one observation. The V gene is TRBV6-5, the J gene TRBJ2-1; possible D gene TRBD2, 6 bases. The V gene's germline CDR1 is MNHEY and CDR2 SVGAGI. The CDR3 totals 15 residues. The V and J ends lost 3 bases and 7 bases respectively, with 16 bases between them. CDR3: CASSYRGLQSNEQFF. The CDR3 DNA follows: TGTGCCAGCAGTTATAGGGGACTTCAATCAAATGAGCAGTTCTTC.

V gene TRBV5-4 combines with J gene TRBJ2-3; TRBD2 matches at 11 bases. CDR3 length equals 15 residues. CDR1 and CDR2 from the germline V gene are SGHNT and YYREEE (reference sequence). Trimming removed 2 bases from V and 4 bases from J; junction bases left unmatched: 3. The chain's CDR3 is CASSFSGGASDTQYF. The DNA of the CDR3 is TGTGCCAGCAGCTTTAGCGGGGGGGCCTCAGATACGCAGTATTTT.

The chain is built from TRBV6-1 and TRBJ1-2; no reliable D call. V was trimmed by 2 bases and J by 4 bases, leaving 8 bases between them. Germline V lookup: CDR1 MNHNS, CDR2 SASEGT. This CDR3 comprises 13 residues. The CDR3 region is CASSESQPYGYTF. The CDR3 nucleotides are TGTGCCAGCAGTGAAAGTCAGCCCTATGGCTACACCTTC.

By frequency in the sample, this clone is medium-sized. The CDR3 DNA follows: TGTGCCAGCACCCCGGGACAGGGCCGAAGCTATGGCTACACCTTC. Translating it yields CASTPGQGRSYGYTF. The J gene is TRBJ1-2, the V gene TRBV5-4; 9 bases are a match to TRBD1. Losses at the gene ends were 6 bases for V and 4 bases for J; bases not matched to a gene: 10. The CDR3 has 15 amino acids. Germline lookup yields CDR1 SGHNT and CDR2 YYREEE (reference sequence). The variable domain in full, with the rest retrieved from reference TRBV5-4 and TRBJ1-2, is ETGVTQSPTHLIKTRGQQVTLRCSSQSGHNTVSWYQQALGQGPQFIFQYYREEENGRGNFPPRFSGLQFPNYSSELNVNALELDDSALYLCASTPGQGRSYGYTFGSGTRLTVV.

This clone has a handful of counts. The chain carries TRBV19 and TRBJ2-1; 14 bases line up with TRBD2. Germline V gene data show CDR1 as LNHDA and CDR2 as SQIVND (reference sequence). The CDR3 covers 16 residues. J lost 5 bases, V lost 5 bases, and 5 bases had no gene match. The CDR3 DNA follows: TGTGCCAGTAGTCCGGGACTAGCGGGGGCAAACAATGAGCAGTTCTTC. It specifies CASSPGLAGANNEQFF.

The chain couples TRBV27 to TRBJ2-1; D might be TRBD1 (5 bases). CDR1 and CDR2 (germline): MNHEY, SMNVEV (reference sequence). V was trimmed by 6 bases and J by 2 bases, leaving 11 bases between them. The CDR3 has 14 amino acids. The CDR3 loop reads CASSLQGPYNEQFF. CDR3 DNA: TGTGCCAGCAGCCTCCAGGGTCCCTACAATGAGCAGTTCTTC.